The 21 T cell receptor beta chains below all came from one sample that was sequenced in a study of T cells in Graves' hyperthyroidism and ophthalmopathy. TCR beta CDR3 region amplification was performed from RNA transcripts. A set of HTBI primers served as the primers for a first-round RT-PCR of the TCR CDR3. From the multiplex PCR reads, TCRdb called clonotypes with MiXCR, one entry per CDR3 protein. The sample consists of under 200,000 distinct CDR3 sequences, 9.4% of them appearing once. Sample: blood. The receptors were sampled from a woman younger than 30 with Graves' hyperthyroidism that later progressed to Graves' ophthalmopathy.

This clonotype was seen many times. J is TRBJ1-2 and V is TRBV20-1, with 7 nucleotides matching TRBD1. Germline values: CDR1 DFQATT, CDR2 SNEGSKA (reference sequence). This CDR3 has 14 residues. V shed 3 bases and J 4 bases; nucleotides not matched to a gene: 8. The CDR3: CSASGNRGRYGYTF. The CDR3 region has the DNA TGCAGTGCTAGTGGGAACAGGGGACGCTATGGCTACACCTTC.

This clonotype was recorded at least ten times. The genes are TRBV20-1 and TRBJ2-1; 9 nucleotides align to TRBD2. Germline CDR1 and CDR2: DFQATT and SNEGSKA (reference sequence). With V trimmed by 4 bases and J by 6 bases, 7 bases remained unmatched. The CDR3 runs 14 residues. CDR3 sequence: CSAIPGLASNEQFF. For the CDR3, the DNA is TGCAGTGCTATCCCGGGACTAGCATCCAATGAGCAGTTCTTC.

This clonotype was seen repeatedly, ten times or more. V and J are TRBV28 and TRBJ1-5, with unresolved D. The germline V and J ends were trimmed by 0 bases and 1 base, with 4 bases remaining between them. CDR3 length equals 14 residues. Germline V gene lookup returns CDR1 MDHEN and CDR2 SYDVKM. The CDR3 is CASSLWDSNQPQHF. As DNA, the CDR3 is TGTGCCAGCAGTTTATGGGACAGCAATCAGCCCCAGCATTTT. Supplemented by reference TRBV28 and TRBJ1-5, the full variable domain reads DVKVTQSSRYLVKRTGEKVFLECVQDMDHENMFWYRQDPGLGLRLIYFSYDVKMKEKGDIPEGYSVSREKKERFSLILESASTNQTSMYLCASSLWDSNQPQHFGDGTRLSIL.

Details on this clonotype: This may be a read error: a much more frequent sequence differs by one nucleotide. Lacking the conserved final phenylalanine or tryptophan, this CDR3 likely reflects a read error. This rearrangement joins TRBV6-2 or TRBV6-3 to TRBJ1-2, with D unclear. The CDR3 loop spans 17 amino acids. Germline V CDR1 and CDR2: MNHEY, SVGEGT. V lost 7 bases and J lost 3, with 24 bases in between. CDR3 bases: TGTGCCAGCACCGAAGGAAGACCGGGAGCATTTTACTATGGCTACACCCTC. Protein: CASTEGRPGAFYYGYTL.

This clonotype showed up just a few times. The chain employs TRBV27 and TRBJ2-7; TRBD1 might be the D (7 bases). Trimming stripped 5 bases from V and 2 bases from J, with 13 bases between. This CDR3 region has 14 residues. Germline-derived CDR1 and CDR2 are MNHEY and SMNVEV (reference sequence). The CDR3 region is CASSGGTATYEQYF. In DNA, the CDR3 is TGTGCCAGCAGTGGAGGGACAGCGACCTACGAGCAGTACTTC.

This clonotype occurred many times. The rearrangement links TRBV28 to TRBJ1-1; D gene ambiguous. The CDR3 sequence is 11 residues long. CDR1 and CDR2 (germline): MDHEN, SYDVKM. Trimming left V 8 bases short and J 10 bases short, with 14 bases between. In DNA, the CDR3 is TGTGCCAGCGAAGATTCGAATAGAGCTTTCTTT. This encodes CASEDSNRAFF.

This clonotype was recorded a few times. The chain employs TRBV9 and TRBJ2-2; no firm D call. Looked up from germline, CDR1 is SGDLS and CDR2 is YYNGEE. Trimming removed 4 bases at V and 2 bases at J, with 6 bases between. This CDR3 spans 13 amino acids. CDR3 protein: CASSQDNTGELFF. CDR3 sequence (DNA): TGTGCCAGCAGCCAAGATAACACCGGGGAGCTGTTTTTT.

This clonotype was observed a handful of times. The J gene is TRBJ2-5, the V gene TRBV15; 10 nucleotides agree with TRBD1. The CDR3 extends over 17 amino acids. V was clipped by 5 bases and J by 1 base; unmatched bases: 10. Germline-derived CDR1 and CDR2 are LNHNV and YYDKDF (reference sequence). The CDR3 region is CATSATWTGGVQETQYF. For the CDR3, the DNA is TGTGCCACCAGCGCCACTTGGACAGGGGGGGTCCAAGAGACCCAGTACTTC. The full variable domain, rest sourced from reference TRBV15 and TRBJ2-5, is DAMVIQNPRYQVTQFGKPVTLSCSQTLNHNVMYWYQQKSSQAPKLLFHYYDKDFNNEADTPDNFQSRRPNTSFCFLDIRSPGLGDTAMYLCATSATWTGGVQETQYFGPGTRLLVL.

This clonotype was seen repeatedly, ten times or more. The J gene is TRBJ1-2, the V gene TRBV6-1; the match to TRBD1 covers 8 bases. The germline gives CDR1 MNHNS, CDR2 SASEGT. The CDR3 runs to 14 residues. V was pared by 6 bases and J by 2 bases, with 5 bases of the junction left unmatched. The CDR3 protein is CASRRTGLNYGYTF. The CDR3 coding sequence is TGTGCCAGCAGAAGGACAGGGCTGAACTATGGCTACACCTTC.

This clonotype came up many times. The V gene is TRBV2, the J gene TRBJ2-7; TRBD2 matches 8 bases. Germline trimming cut 5 bases from V and 1 base from J; bases unmatched to any gene: 1. There are 13 residues in the CDR3. Per the germline V gene, CDR1 is SNHLY and CDR2 is FYNNEI. The CDR3 DNA reads TGTGCCAGCAGTTTAGCGGGATCCTACGAGCAGTACTTC. Amino acid sequence: CASSLAGSYEQYF.

This clonotype has at least ten counts. V is TRBV6-1 and J is TRBJ2-7, with 13 bases lining up with TRBD2. The CDR3 extends over 16 amino acids. Germline V gives CDR1 MNHNS, CDR2 SASEGT. The V segment lost 7 bases and the J segment 6 bases; nucleotides outside the gene matches: 12. CDR3 protein: CASKSGGTSGTGEQYF. Here the CDR3 DNA reads TGTGCCAGCAAATCCGGCGGGACTAGCGGGACGGGCGAGCAGTACTTC.

The rearrangement joins TRBV6-2 or TRBV6-3 to TRBJ1-1; D is perhaps TRBD1 (6 bases). CDR1 is MNHEY, CDR2 SVGEGT, per germline. This CDR3 region has 14 residues. Trimming stripped 0 bases from V and 5 bases from J, with 10 bases between. The CDR3 loop reads CASSYSGGGTEAFF. CDR3 nucleotides: TGTGCCAGCAGTTACTCGGGAGGGGGAACTGAAGCTTTCTTT.

This clonotype was seen repeatedly, ten times or more. The chain uses TRBV30 and TRBJ1-2; maybe TRBD1 (6 bases). CDR1 and CDR2 from the germline V gene are GTSNPN and SVGIG (reference sequence). CDR3 length: 13 residues. The V and J ends lost 0 bases and 4 bases respectively, with 9 bases between them. The CDR3 here is CAWSVQGLYGYTF. The CDR3 bases are TGTGCCTGGAGTGTTCAGGGGCTCTATGGCTACACCTTC.

The chain couples TRBV4-1 to TRBJ2-1; no firm D call. Trimming removed 4 bases from V and 0 bases from J, with 13 bases in between. Germline CDR1 MGHRA, CDR2 YSYEKL. This CDR3 has 16 residues. The CDR3 here is CASSLGSAYSYNEQFF. The CDR3 bases are TGCGCCAGCAGCCTCGGGTCGGCATACTCCTACAATGAGCAGTTCTTC.

This clonotype was picked up many times. V gene TRBV19 combines with J gene TRBJ1-2, with a weak D call TRBD1 (6 bases). V shed 5 bases and J shed 8 bases, with 21 bases lying between them. Germline CDR1 reads LNHDA; CDR2 reads SQIVND (reference sequence). This CDR3 has 15 amino acids. As DNA, the CDR3 is TGTGCCAGTAGTGTTACAATCGAGGCGGGACACGGCTACACCTTC. It encodes CASSVTIEAGHGYTF.

The chain combines TRBV7-2 with TRBJ2-6; no reliable D call. The CDR3 has 15 amino acids. Trimming removed 6 bases at V and 0 bases at J, with 9 bases between. The germline V gene has CDR1 SGHTA and CDR2 FQGNSA. The CDR3 is CASRRFLSGANVLTF. The CDR3 DNA is TGTGCCAGCAGGAGGTTTCTCTCTGGGGCCAACGTCCTGACTTTC.

This clonotype occurred many times. The chain is built from TRBV30 and TRBJ1-2; D remains ambiguous. V lost 1 base to trimming and J lost 5 bases, with 8 bases between them. CDR3 size: 12 residues. The germline CDR1 and CDR2 sequences are GTSNPN and SVGIG (reference sequence). The CDR3 protein is CAWSARGYGYTF. DNA of the CDR3: TGTGCCTGGAGTGCTCGAGGATATGGCTACACCTTC.

This clonotype was detected only a few times. The chain joins TRBV10-2 to TRBJ2-5; tentative D call: TRBD2 (5 bases). Germline values: CDR1 WSHSY, CDR2 SAAADI. Trimming cost V 2 bases and J 1 base, with 11 bases left between them. The CDR3 extends over 15 amino acids. The CDR3 region is CASSEGLGAQETQYF. The CDR3 DNA follows: TGCGCCAGCAGTGAGGGTCTGGGAGCCCAAGAGACCCAGTACTTC.

In this sample, this clonotype turned up many times. V is TRBV7-2 and J is TRBJ2-5; D may be TRBD1 or TRBD2 (5 bases each). Trimming cost V 5 bases and J 4 bases, with 14 bases left between them. There are 14 residues in the CDR3. Germline V lookup: CDR1 SGHTA, CDR2 FQGNSA. The CDR3 region is CASSPRAGRETQYF. The CDR3 region has the DNA TGTGCCAGCAGCCCCCGCGCAGGGAGAGAGACCCAGTACTTC. The full variable domain, in which reference TRBV7-2 and TRBJ2-5 provide the parts outside the CDR3, is GAGVSQSPSNKVTEKGKDVELRCDPISGHTALYWYRQSLGQGLEFLIYFQGNSAPDKSGLPSDRFSAERTGGSVSTLTIQRTQQEDSAVYLCASSPRAGRETQYFGPGTRLLVL.

At least ten counts were recorded for this clonotype. The V gene is TRBV19, the J gene TRBJ1-1, with 10 bases lining up with TRBD1. This CDR3 comprises 15 residues. Germline CDR1 is LNHDA and CDR2 is SQIVND (reference sequence). The V and J ends lost 6 bases and 4 bases, in that order; junction bases with no gene match: 8. The CDR3 sequence is CASSSGTGARTEAFF. The CDR3 nucleotides read TGTGCCAGTAGCTCCGGGACAGGGGCACGCACTGAAGCTTTCTTT.

This clonotype was counted at least ten times. CDR3: CASSLGVREKLFF. The CDR3 DNA reads TGTGCCAGCAGCCTAGGGGTGAGAGAAAAACTGTTTTTT. The V and J genes are TRBV5-5 and TRBJ1-4, with D possibly matching TRBD1 (5 bases). CDR1 is SGHKS and CDR2 is YYEKEE in the germline V gene (reference sequence). The V end was cut by 4 bases, the J end by 8 bases, with 12 bases between. The CDR3 is made up of 13 amino acids.